This T cell receptor beta chain is drawn from a study of blood T cell repertoires in COVID-19. The overall study: The United States, Italy and Spain supplied acute and convalescent COVID-19 samples. Sources were T cells, B-cell-depleted T cells, or PBMCs; the material itself was cDNA or gDNA.

How the authors handled the data: Amplifying reference gene primers gave estimates of nucleated cell counts. Assay: immunoSEQ multiplex PCR; the TCRdb copy retains only in-frame clones and omits some. That table gives V, J and clone size, and the DNA gave D and trimming. The table records hundreds of thousands of clones, approximately 90% of them present only once. V was trimmed by 5 bases and J by 6 bases, leaving 16 bases between them. The CDR3 totals 14 residues. Germline lookup yields CDR1 LNHNV and CDR2 YYDKDF (reference sequence). The chain joins TRBV15 to TRBJ1-1; D is uncertain. This clonotype was sampled from a woman between 45 and 65 years old with active or convalescent COVID-19. The sample taken for sequencing was peripheral blood. For the CDR3, the DNA is TGTGCCACCAGCGCCCAGGAAGCCGGCTCTGAAGCTTTCTTT. Protein: CATSAQEAGSEAFF.